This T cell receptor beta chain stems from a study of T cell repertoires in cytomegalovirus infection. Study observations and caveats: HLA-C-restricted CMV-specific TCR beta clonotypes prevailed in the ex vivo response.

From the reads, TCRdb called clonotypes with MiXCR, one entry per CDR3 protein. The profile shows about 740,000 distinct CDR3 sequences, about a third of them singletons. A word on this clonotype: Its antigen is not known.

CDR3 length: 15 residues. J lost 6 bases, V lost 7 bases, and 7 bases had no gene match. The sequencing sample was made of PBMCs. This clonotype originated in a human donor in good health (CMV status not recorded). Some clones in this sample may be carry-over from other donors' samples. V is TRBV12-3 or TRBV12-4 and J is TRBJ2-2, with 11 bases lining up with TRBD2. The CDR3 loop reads CASTNSGRAAGELFF. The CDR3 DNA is TGTGCCAGCACCAATAGCGGGAGGGCCGCCGGGGAGCTGTTTTTT.